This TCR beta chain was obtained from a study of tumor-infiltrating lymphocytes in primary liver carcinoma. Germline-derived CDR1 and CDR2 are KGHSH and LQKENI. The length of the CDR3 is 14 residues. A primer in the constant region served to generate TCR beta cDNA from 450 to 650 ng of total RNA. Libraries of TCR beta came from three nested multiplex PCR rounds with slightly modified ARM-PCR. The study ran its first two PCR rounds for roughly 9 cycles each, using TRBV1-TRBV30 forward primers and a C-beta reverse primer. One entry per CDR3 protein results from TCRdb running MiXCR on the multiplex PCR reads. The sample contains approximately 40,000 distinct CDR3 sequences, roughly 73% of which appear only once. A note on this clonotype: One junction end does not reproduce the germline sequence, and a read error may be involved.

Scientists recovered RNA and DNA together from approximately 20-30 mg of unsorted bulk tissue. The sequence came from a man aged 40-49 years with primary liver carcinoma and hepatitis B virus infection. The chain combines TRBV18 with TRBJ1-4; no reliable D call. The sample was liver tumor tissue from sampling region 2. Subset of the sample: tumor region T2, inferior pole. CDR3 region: CASLPPSPNEKLFF. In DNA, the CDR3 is TGTGCCAGCTTACCGCCATCCCCTAATGAAAAACTGTTTTTC.